This T cell receptor beta chain was documented in a study of T cell responses to AZD1222 COVID-19 vaccine. CDR1 and CDR2 from the germline V gene are SGHRS and YFSETQ. J gave up 7 bases and V 2 bases, and 5 bases lay outside the gene matches. The CDR3 totals 14 residues. Assay used: immunoSEQ multiplex PCR; TCRdb lists only in-frame clones, some missing. The sample lists around 130,000 clones; about 91% were seen once. Sequences were derived from peripheral blood, sampled on day 0 of AZD1222 vaccination. V and J are TRBV5-1 and TRBJ2-2, with 7 bases lining up with TRBD2. This receptor was obtained from an adult in good health. CDR3 DNA: TGCGCCAGCAGCTTTTGGGAGGGCATCGGGGAGCTGTTTTTT. Residues: CASSFWEGIGELFF.